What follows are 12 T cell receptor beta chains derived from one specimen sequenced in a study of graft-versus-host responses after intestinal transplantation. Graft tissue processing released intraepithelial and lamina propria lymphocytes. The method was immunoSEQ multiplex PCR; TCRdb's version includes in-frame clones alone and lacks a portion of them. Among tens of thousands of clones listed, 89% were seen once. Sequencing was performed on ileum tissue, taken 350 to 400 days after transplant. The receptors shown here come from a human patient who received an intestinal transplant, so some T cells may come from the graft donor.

CDR3 amino acids: CASSLGTGGLVDTQYF. The CDR3 coding sequence is TGTGCCAGCAGCTTGGGGACAGGGGGTCTGGTGGATACGCAGTATTTT. The chain combines TRBV5-6 with TRBJ2-3, with 10 bases fitting TRBD1. The CDR3 runs to 16 residues. Per germline, CDR1 SGHDT and CDR2 YYEEEE. V lost 0 bases, J lost 6 bases, and 7 bases stayed unmatched.

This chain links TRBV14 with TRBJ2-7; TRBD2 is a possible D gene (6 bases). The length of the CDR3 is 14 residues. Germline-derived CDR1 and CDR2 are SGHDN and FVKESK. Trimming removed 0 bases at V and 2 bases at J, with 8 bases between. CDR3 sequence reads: CASSQDGTAYEQYF. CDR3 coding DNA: TGTGCCAGCAGCCAAGATGGGACTGCCTACGAGCAGTACTTC.

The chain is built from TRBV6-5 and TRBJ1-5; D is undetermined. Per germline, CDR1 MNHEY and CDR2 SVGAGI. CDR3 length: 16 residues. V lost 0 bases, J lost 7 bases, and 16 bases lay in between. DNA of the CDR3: TGTGCCAGCAGTTACTCGCGGGGTTTGGTCCGACAGCCCCAGCATTTT. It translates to CASSYSRGLVRQPQHF.

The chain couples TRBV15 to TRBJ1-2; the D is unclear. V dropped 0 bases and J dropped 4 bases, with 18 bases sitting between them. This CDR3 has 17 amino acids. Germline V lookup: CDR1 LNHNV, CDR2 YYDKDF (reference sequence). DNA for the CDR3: TGTGCCACCAGCAGAGATTTCACGGAGAAAACTCTCTATGGCTACACCTTC. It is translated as CATSRDFTEKTLYGYTF.

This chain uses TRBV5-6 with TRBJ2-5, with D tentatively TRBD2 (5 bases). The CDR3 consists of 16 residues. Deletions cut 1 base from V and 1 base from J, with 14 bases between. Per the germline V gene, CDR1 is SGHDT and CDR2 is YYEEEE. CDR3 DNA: TGTGCCAGCAGCTTGCTGGGAGACATACTCCAAGAGACCCAGTACTTC. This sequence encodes CASSLLGDILQETQYF.

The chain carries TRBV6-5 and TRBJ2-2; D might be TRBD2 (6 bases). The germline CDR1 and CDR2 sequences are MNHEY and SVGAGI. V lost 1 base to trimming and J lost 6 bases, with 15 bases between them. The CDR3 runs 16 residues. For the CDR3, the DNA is TGTGCCAGCAGTTACTTCTCGGGGGTGAAGGCCGGGGAGCTGTTTTTT. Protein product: CASSYFSGVKAGELFF.

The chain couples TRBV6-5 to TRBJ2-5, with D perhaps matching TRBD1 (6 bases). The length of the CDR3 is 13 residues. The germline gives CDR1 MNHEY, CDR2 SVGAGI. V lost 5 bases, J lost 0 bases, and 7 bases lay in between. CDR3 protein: CASSTGYQETQYF. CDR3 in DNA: TGTGCCAGCAGTACAGGGTACCAAGAGACCCAGTACTTC.

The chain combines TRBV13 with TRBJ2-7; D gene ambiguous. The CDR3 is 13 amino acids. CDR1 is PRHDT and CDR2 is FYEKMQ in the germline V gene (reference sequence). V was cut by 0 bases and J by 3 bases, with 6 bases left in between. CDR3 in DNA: TGTGCCAGCAGCTTAGGCCAGGTCTACGAGCAGTACTTC. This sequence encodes CASSLGQVYEQYF.

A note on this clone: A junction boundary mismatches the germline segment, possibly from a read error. DNA of the CDR3: TGTGCCAGCAGAGACGGGACTAAGTATGGCTACACCTTC. This codes for CASRDGTKYGYTF. The rearrangement joins TRBV6-1 to TRBJ1-2, with a tentative D call TRBD1 (5 bases). Looked up from germline, CDR1 is MNHNS and CDR2 is SASEGT. The CDR3 consists of 13 residues.

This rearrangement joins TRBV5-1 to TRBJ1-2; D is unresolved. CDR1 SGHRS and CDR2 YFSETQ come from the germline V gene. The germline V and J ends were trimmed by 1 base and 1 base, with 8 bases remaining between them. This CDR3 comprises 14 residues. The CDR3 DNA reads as TGCGCCAGCAGCTTGCGAGGAATTAACTATGGCTACACCTTC. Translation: CASSLRGINYGYTF.

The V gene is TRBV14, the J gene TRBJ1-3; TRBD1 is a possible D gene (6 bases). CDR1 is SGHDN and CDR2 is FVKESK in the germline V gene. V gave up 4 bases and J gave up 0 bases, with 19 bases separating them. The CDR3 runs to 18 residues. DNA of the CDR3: TGTGCCAGCAGCCGCCTAGAACAGGACAGCATCTCTGGAAACACCATATATTTT. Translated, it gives CASSRLEQDSISGNTIYF.

The CDR3 DNA is TGTGCCAGCAGTGACGAAGGGGGCGGGGAGCTGTTTTTT. Its translation: CASSDEGGGELFF. V and J are TRBV6-4 and TRBJ2-2; the D gene is possibly TRBD1 (6 bases). This CDR3 has 13 residues. In germline, CDR1 is MRHNA, CDR2 SNTAGT. The V gene lost 2 bases and the J gene lost 7 bases, with 8 bases spanning the gap.